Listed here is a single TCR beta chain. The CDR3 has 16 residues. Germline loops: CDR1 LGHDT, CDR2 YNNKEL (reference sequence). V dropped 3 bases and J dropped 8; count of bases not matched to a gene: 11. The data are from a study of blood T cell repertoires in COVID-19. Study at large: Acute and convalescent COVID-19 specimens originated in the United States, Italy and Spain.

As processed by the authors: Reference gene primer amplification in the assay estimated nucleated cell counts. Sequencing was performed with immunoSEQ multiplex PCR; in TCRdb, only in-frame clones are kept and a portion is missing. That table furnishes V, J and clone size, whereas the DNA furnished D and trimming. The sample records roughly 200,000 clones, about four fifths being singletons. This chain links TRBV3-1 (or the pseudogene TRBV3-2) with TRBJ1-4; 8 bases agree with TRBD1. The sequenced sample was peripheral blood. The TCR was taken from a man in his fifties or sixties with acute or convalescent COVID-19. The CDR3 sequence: CASSQSDRESYEKLFF. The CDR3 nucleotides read TGTGCCAGCAGCCAGTCGGACAGGGAAAGTTACGAAAAACTGTTTTTT.